Following are 28 T cell receptor beta chains from one sample sequenced in a study of blood T cell repertoires in COVID-19. The repertoire was sequenced with immunoSEQ multiplex PCR; TCRdb's copy has only in-frame clones and lacks some. The sample has around 92,000 clones, approximately 92% seen once; the top ten hold approximately 5.6%. Sequencing used peripheral blood. The receptors were sampled from a woman of 80 years or more with active COVID-19.

The V call is TRBV5-1, the J call TRBJ2-1, with 9 positions matching TRBD2. Trimming cost V 0 bases and J 2 bases; bases outside gene matches: 3. Germline loops: CDR1 SGHRS, CDR2 YFSETQ. The CDR3 is 16 amino acids. CDR3 region: CASSLGSSGTYNEQFF. The CDR3 DNA is TGCGCCAGCAGCTTGGGGTCTAGCGGGACCTACAATGAGCAGTTCTTC. The full variable domain, rest sourced from reference TRBV5-1 and TRBJ2-1, is KAGVTQTPRYLIKTRGQQVTLSCSPISGHRSVSWYQQTPGQGLQFLFEYFSETQRNKGNFPGRFSGRQFSNSRSEMNVSTLELGDSALYLCASSLGSSGTYNEQFFGPGTRLTVL.

As concerns this clone: It is likely a read error, because the conserved phenylalanine at the end of the CDR3 is missing. The limits of the CDR3 on the DNA are not certain, so only TCRdb's listed CDR3 is given. This chain joins TRBV5-1 and TRBJ2-7; TRBD1 is the table's D call, not checked against the DNA. The CDR3 spans 10 amino acids, including both terminal residues. Germline V CDR1 and CDR2: SGHRS, YFSETQ. CDR3 amino acids: CASSFLTGAR.

The chain carries TRBV25-1 and TRBJ2-1; D is ambiguous. Germline values: CDR1 MGHDK, CDR2 SYGVNS. The CDR3 runs 14 residues. The ends were cut back, 3 bases at V and 9 bases at J, with 15 bases in the middle. CDR3: CASSETRVGAEQFF. The CDR3 nucleotides are TGTGCCAGCAGTGAGACGCGAGTGGGCGCTGAGCAGTTCTTC.

The chain recombines TRBV12-3 or TRBV12-4 with TRBJ1-1, with D possibly TRBD1 on 6 matching bases. This CDR3 is built from 12 residues. Deletions cut 5 bases from V and 3 bases from J, with 7 bases between. The CDR3 sequence: CASSQGYTEAFF. As DNA, the CDR3 is TGTGCCAGCAGTCAGGGGTACACTGAAGCTTTCTTT.

CDR3 protein: CASSEGGRNHYEQYF. The DNA for the CDR3 is TGTGCCAGCAGTGAAGGGGGGCGTAATCACTACGAGCAGTACTTC. The gene calls are TRBV2 and TRBJ2-7, with D possibly being TRBD1 (6 bases). Germline lookup yields CDR1 SNHLY and CDR2 FYNNEI. CDR3 size: 15 residues. Trimming left V 1 base short and J 3 bases short, with 13 bases between.

This chain uses TRBV9 with TRBJ2-1, with D perhaps matching TRBD1 (5 bases). The V and J ends lost 2 bases and 5 bases respectively, with 5 bases between them. The CDR3 has 12 residues. Germline CDR1 SGDLS, CDR2 YYNGEE. The CDR3 region is CASSVTDNEQFF. In DNA form, the CDR3 reads TGTGCCAGCAGCGTGACAGACAATGAGCAGTTCTTC.

The chain is built from TRBV29-1 and TRBJ1-1; D ambiguous. Per the germline V gene, CDR1 is SQVTM and CDR2 is ANQGSEA. Trimming left V 6 bases short and J 7 bases short, with 15 bases between. CDR3 length equals 12 residues. CDR3 residues: CSVEWGEGEAFF. The CDR3 DNA follows: TGCAGCGTCGAGTGGGGAGAAGGTGAAGCTTTCTTT.

This chain joins TRBV5-4 and TRBJ2-5, with D unresolved. V lost 2 bases and J lost 7, with 9 bases in between. Germline lookup yields CDR1 SGHNT and CDR2 YYREEE (reference sequence). CDR3 length: 12 amino acids. CDR3 protein: CASSLLRGTQYF. Here the CDR3 DNA reads TGTGCCAGCAGCTTACTAAGAGGGACCCAGTACTTC.

V is TRBV4-1 and J is TRBJ1-3, with 9 bases that match TRBD1. The CDR3 runs to 16 residues. Germline CDR1 MGHRA, CDR2 YSYEKL. V dropped 4 bases and J dropped 0; count of bases not matched to a gene: 4. The CDR3 DNA reads as TGCGCCAGCAGCCCGGACAGGGGCATCTCTGGAAACACCATATATTTT. Residues: CASSPDRGISGNTIYF.

This clone was recorded a few times. The V gene is TRBV4-1, the J gene TRBJ1-2; 7 bases agree with TRBD1. The CDR3 extends over 15 amino acids. Trimming took 4 bases from V and 3 from J; bases not matched to a gene: 8. The germline gives CDR1 MGHRA, CDR2 YSYEKL. Here the CDR3 DNA reads TGCGCCAGCAGCCGGGACAGCAAAGATTACTATGGCTACACCTTC. Translation gives CASSRDSKDYYGYTF.

CDR3 coding DNA: TGCGCCAGCAGCCAAGATGTGGCAGGGGGCCGTTTATACTATGGCTACACCTTC. It is translated as CASSQDVAGGRLYYGYTF. This rearrangement joins TRBV4-3 to TRBJ1-2; 8 positions match TRBD1. V dropped 0 bases and J dropped 3; count of bases not matched to a gene: 12. Germline CDR1 is LGHNA and CDR2 is YSLEER. This CDR3 is built from 18 residues.

V gene TRBV7-9 combines with J gene TRBJ2-7, with D uncertain. This CDR3 is built from 15 residues. Germline CDR1 SEHNR, CDR2 FQNEAQ (reference sequence). V gave up 4 bases and J gave up 9 bases, with 22 bases separating them. The CDR3 coding sequence is TGTGCCAGCAGCTCCCCCCGCGGAGCCTACGAAGGGCAGTACTTC. Protein: CASSSPRGAYEGQYF.

The chain recombines TRBV21-1 with TRBJ2-7; the table calls TRBD2, which could not be checked here. TRBV21-1 is a documented pseudogene. The length of the CDR3 is 16 residues. CDR3 region: CASSKLPRGGRYEQYF. The CDR3 coding sequence is TGTGCCAGCAGCAAACTACCGAGGGGAGGGCGCTACGAGCAGTACTTC.

This clone was counted between two and nine times. This chain joins TRBV6-1 and TRBJ2-1; 10 bases fit TRBD2. The CDR3 contains 15 residues. From germline, CDR1 is MNHNS and CDR2 SASEGT. The junction had 11 bases not matched to a gene; V was cut back by 1 base and J by 14 bases. The DNA for the CDR3 is TGTGCCAGCAGTGAAGGTGGAGCGGGAGGGGACCCGGAGTTCTTC. Protein product: CASSEGGAGGDPEFF.

The V call is TRBV7-2, the J call TRBJ2-7, with 8 bases aligning to TRBD2. The CDR3 has 16 amino acids. The junction had 10 bases not matched to a gene; V was cut back by 1 base and J by 5 bases. Germline V gene lookup returns CDR1 SGHTA and CDR2 FQGNSA. The CDR3 DNA reads TGTGCCAGCAGCTTAGAAGGGACGCGGGAGGTCCACGAGCAGTACTTC. As protein: CASSLEGTREVHEQYF.

CDR3 nucleotides: TGTGCCAGCAGCTTACCCCGGACAGGGGGAGACTACAATGAGCAGTTCTTC. Translated: CASSLPRTGGDYNEQFF. The rearrangement joins TRBV5-4 to TRBJ2-1, with 10 bases that match TRBD1. Germline V gene sequence: CDR1 SGHNT, CDR2 YYREEE (reference sequence). With 2 bases clipped from V and 3 bases from J, the junction kept 8 bases outside the gene matches. This CDR3 region has 17 residues.

This clone turned up a few times. V gene TRBV6-2 or TRBV6-3 combines with J gene TRBJ1-5; D is unresolved. Germline V CDR1 and CDR2: MNHEY, SVGEGT. This CDR3 has 14 amino acids. The V end was cut by 4 bases, the J end by 6 bases, with 13 bases between. DNA for the CDR3: TGTGCCAGCAGTTCGCCGCGGTTGAGTCAGCCCCAGCATTTT. Translation gives CASSSPRLSQPQHF.

The rearrangement joins TRBV7-8 to TRBJ2-2; 15 bases map to TRBD2. V shed 3 bases and J 3 bases; nucleotides not matched to a gene: 2. Germline CDR1 is SGHVS and CDR2 is FQNEAQ. CDR3 length: 17 amino acids. The CDR3: CASSFGLAGGDTGELFF. DNA of the CDR3: TGTGCCAGCAGCTTTGGACTAGCGGGAGGGGACACCGGGGAGCTGTTTTTT.

The chain carries TRBV5-1 and TRBJ2-2; 12 bases are a match to TRBD2. The ends lost 0 bases at V and 3 bases at J; junction bases unmatched: 6. Germline CDR1 and CDR2: SGHRS and YFSETQ. This CDR3 contains 18 residues. The CDR3 reads CASSLAQLAGGDTGELFF. For the CDR3, the DNA is TGCGCCAGCAGCTTGGCTCAACTAGCGGGAGGTGACACCGGGGAGCTGTTTTTT. Filled out from reference TRBV5-1 and TRBJ2-2, the complete variable domain reads KAGVTQTPRYLIKTRGQQVTLSCSPISGHRSVSWYQQTPGQGLQFLFEYFSETQRNKGNFPGRFSGRQFSNSRSEMNVSTLELGDSALYLCASSLAQLAGGDTGELFFGEGSRLTVL.

The chain uses TRBV11-2 and TRBJ2-3; D may be TRBD2 (5 bases). The germline V gene has CDR1 SGHAT and CDR2 FQNNGV. V lost 8 bases, J lost 8 bases, and 14 bases lay in between. The CDR3 has 12 amino acids. The CDR3 coding sequence is TGTGCCAGCGCGAGGACTTCGAGTACGCAGTATTTT. This sequence encodes CASARTSSTQYF.

This chain joins TRBV3-1 (or the pseudogene TRBV3-2) and TRBJ1-5; perhaps TRBD1 as D (5 bases). The CDR3 has 14 residues. CDR1 LGHDT and CDR2 YNNKEL come from the germline V gene (reference sequence). The V end lost 1 base, the J end lost 5 bases, and 9 bases lay between the germline ends. This CDR3 is CASSQVQGDQPQHF. The CDR3 DNA reads as TGTGCCAGCAGCCAAGTGCAGGGCGATCAGCCCCAGCATTTT.

This clone was recorded once. The rearrangement uses TRBV19 and TRBJ1-2; no definite D call. This CDR3 comprises 15 residues. V gave up 5 bases and J gave up 5 bases, with 18 bases separating them. The germline CDR1 and CDR2 sequences are LNHDA and SQIVND (reference sequence). The CDR3 DNA follows: TGTGCCAGTAGTGATAGCACGAGGAGCGGGTATGGCTACACCTTC. This gives the protein CASSDSTRSGYGYTF.

This chain links TRBV18 with TRBJ2-1; no definite D call. Between the trimmed V and J ends, which lost 6 bases and 16 bases, there was a span of 22 bases. Germline lookup yields CDR1 KGHSH and CDR2 LQKENI. The CDR3 length is 13 residues. The DNA of the CDR3 is TGTGCCAGCTCGCCCTCCCCCACTACCCCGCCTTTCTTC. Amino acids: CASSPSPTTPPFF.

V is TRBV3-1 (or the pseudogene TRBV3-2) and J is TRBJ2-7; 8 nucleotides align to TRBD1. V shed 4 bases, J shed 6 bases, and the junction held 11 bases outside the gene matches. This CDR3 is built from 15 residues. Germline values: CDR1 LGHDT, CDR2 YNNKEL (reference sequence). CDR3 residues: CASSPGVGRGLEQYF. Written as DNA, the CDR3 is TGTGCCAGCAGCCCAGGGGTCGGCAGGGGGCTCGAGCAGTACTTC.

The chain combines TRBV19 with TRBJ2-1; 10 bases align to TRBD2. Losses at the gene ends were 6 bases for V and 6 bases for J; bases not matched to a gene: 11. In germline, CDR1 is LNHDA, CDR2 SQIVND (reference sequence). The CDR3 is 16 residues long. The CDR3 is CASRKEREGLSNEQFF. In DNA form, the CDR3 reads TGTGCCAGTAGGAAAGAGCGGGAGGGCCTCTCCAATGAGCAGTTCTTC.

This clone was detected once. The rearrangement links TRBV27 to TRBJ2-7; the match to TRBD1 covers 7 bases. This CDR3 contains 15 residues. Germline assignment: CDR1 MNHEY and CDR2 SMNVEV (reference sequence). The V and J ends lost 4 bases and 3 bases, in that order; junction bases with no gene match: 9. CDR3 protein: CASSYSPGQYYEQYF. CDR3 sequence (DNA): TGTGCCAGCAGTTACTCGCCGGGACAGTACTACGAGCAGTACTTC.

The chain joins TRBV6-5 to TRBJ2-1, with D perhaps matching TRBD2 (6 bases). The germline CDR1 and CDR2 sequences are MNHEY and SVGAGI. The length of the CDR3 is 14 residues. Deletions cut 8 bases from V and 4 bases from J, with 15 bases between. CDR3 in DNA: TGTGCCAGCTCCCGGGAGTTCTCGTACAATGAGCAGTTCTTC. Amino acids: CASSREFSYNEQFF.

V and J are TRBV5-1 and TRBJ1-1; 7 nucleotides align to TRBD1. The CDR3 sequence is 14 residues long. CDR1 is SGHRS and CDR2 is YFSETQ in the germline V gene. With V trimmed by 0 bases and J by 1 base, 0 bases remained unmatched. CDR3 in amino acids: CASSLGDRNTEAFF. The CDR3 DNA reads TGCGCCAGCAGCTTGGGGGACAGGAACACTGAAGCTTTCTTT. The complete variable domain, with remaining parts taken from reference TRBV5-1 and TRBJ1-1, reads KAGVTQTPRYLIKTRGQQVTLSCSPISGHRSVSWYQQTPGQGLQFLFEYFSETQRNKGNFPGRFSGRQFSNSRSEMNVSTLELGDSALYLCASSLGDRNTEAFFGQGTRLTVV.